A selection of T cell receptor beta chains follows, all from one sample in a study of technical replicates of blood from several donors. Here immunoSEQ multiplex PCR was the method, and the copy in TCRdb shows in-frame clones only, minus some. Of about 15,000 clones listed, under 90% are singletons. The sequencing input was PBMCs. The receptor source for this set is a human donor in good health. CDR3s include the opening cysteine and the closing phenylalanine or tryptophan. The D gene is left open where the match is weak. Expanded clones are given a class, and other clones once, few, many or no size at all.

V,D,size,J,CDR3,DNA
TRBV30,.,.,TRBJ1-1,CAWSKGDLMKAFF,TGTGCCTGGAGTAAGGGGGACCTGATGAAAGCTTTCTTT
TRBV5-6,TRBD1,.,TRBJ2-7,CASSYGQAPSLPYEQYF,TGTGCCAGCAGCTACGGACAGGCTCCCTCATTACCCTACGAGCAGTACTTC
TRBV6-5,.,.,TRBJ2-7,CASSNTSYEQYF,TGTGCCAGCAGTAACACCTCCTACGAGCAGTACTTC
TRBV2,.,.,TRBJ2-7,CASSEAGGGYEQYF,TGTGCCAGCAGTGAAGCGGGAGGAGGTTACGAGCAGTACTTC
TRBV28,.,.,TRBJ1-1,CATSGQLPGAFF,TGTGCCACCTCCGGACAGCTACCCGGAGCTTTCTTT
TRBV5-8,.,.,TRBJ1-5,CASSRDRNQPQHF,TGTGCCAGCAGCCGTGACAGAAATCAGCCCCAGCATTTT
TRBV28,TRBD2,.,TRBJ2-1,CASLTQAGASDYNEQFF,TGTGCCAGCCTTACCCAAGCGGGAGCTAGCGATTACAATGAGCAGTTCTTC
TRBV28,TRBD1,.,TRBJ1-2,CASSFPRGGYTF,TGTGCCAGCAGTTTCCCCAGGGGGGGCTACACCTTC
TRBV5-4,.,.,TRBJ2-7,CASSFSGVNEQYF,TGTGCCAGCAGCTTTTCAGGGGTCAACGAGCAGTACTTC
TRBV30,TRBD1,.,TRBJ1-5,CAWNGQGATQPQHF,TGTGCCTGGAACGGACAGGGGGCCACTCAGCCCCAGCATTTT
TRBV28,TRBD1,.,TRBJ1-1,CASSSPDTGGVEAFF,TGTGCCAGCAGTTCTCCGGATACAGGGGGAGTCGAGGCTTTCTTT
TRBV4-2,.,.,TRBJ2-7,CASSLGRRYEQYF,TGTGCCAGCAGCCTCGGTCGGCGGTACGAGCAGTACTTC
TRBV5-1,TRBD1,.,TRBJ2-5,CATAPGQGEETQYF,TGCGCCACGGCTCCGGGACAGGGTGAGGAGACCCAGTACTTC
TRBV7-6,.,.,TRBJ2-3,CASSPVEDTQYF,TGTGCCAGCAGCCCGGTTGAGGATACGCAGTATTTT
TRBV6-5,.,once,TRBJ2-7,CASSSTGPGEQYF,TGTGCCAGCAGTTCGACAGGTCCGGGCGAGCAGTACTTC
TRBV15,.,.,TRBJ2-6,CATSRGGQGQYSGANVLTF,TGTGCCACCAGCAGAGGGGGGCAGGGTCAATACTCTGGGGCCAACGTCCTGACTTTC
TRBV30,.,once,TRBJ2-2,CAWNPGAGELFF,TGTGCCTGGAATCCCGGGGCCGGGGAGCTGTTTTTT
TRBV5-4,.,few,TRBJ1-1,CASSLQENTEAFF,TGTGCCAGCAGCTTGCAGGAGAACACTGAAGCTTTCTTT
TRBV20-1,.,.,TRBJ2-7,CSARAGDEQYF,TGCAGTGCTAGAGCAGGTGACGAGCAGTACTTC
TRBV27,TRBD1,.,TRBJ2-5,CASSLNNRGETQYF,TGTGCCAGCAGTTTGAACAACAGGGGGGAGACCCAGTACTTC
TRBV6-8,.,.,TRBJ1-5,CASSSVPGKNGGNQPQHF,TGTGCCAGCAGTTCGGTACCAGGGAAGAATGGAGGCAATCAGCCCCAGCATTTT
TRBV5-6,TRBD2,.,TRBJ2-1,CASSPLGAGGDNEQFF,TGTGCCAGCAGCCCCCTGGGGGCGGGAGGAGATAATGAGCAGTTCTTC
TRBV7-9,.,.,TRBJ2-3,CASSSDSASTDTQYF,TGTGCCAGCAGCTCCGACTCAGCTAGCACAGATACGCAGTATTTT
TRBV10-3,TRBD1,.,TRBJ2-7,CAIRQDRSGEQYF,TGTGCCATCCGACAGGACAGGAGCGGCGAGCAGTACTTC
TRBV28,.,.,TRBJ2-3,CASRFGGFTDTQYF,TGTGCCAGCAGGTTCGGCGGTTTCACAGATACGCAGTATTTT
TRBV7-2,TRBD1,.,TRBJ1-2,CASSSGGVGDYGYTF,TGTGCCAGCAGCTCAGGGGGCGTAGGGGACTATGGCTACACCTTC
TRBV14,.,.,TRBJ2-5,CASSQVGGSRGETQYF,TGTGCCAGCAGCCAAGTTGGTGGCTCCCGGGGGGAGACCCAGTACTTC
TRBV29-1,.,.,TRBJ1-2,CSVSDTSYGYTF,TGCAGCGTCTCCGACACAAGCTATGGCTACACCTTC
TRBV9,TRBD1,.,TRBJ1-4,CASSVVGQGADEKLFF,TGTGCCAGCAGCGTAGTCGGTCAGGGGGCGGATGAAAAACTGTTTTTT
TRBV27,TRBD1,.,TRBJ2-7,CASRRQGRYEQYF,TGTGCCAGCAGGCGACAGGGACGGTACGAGCAGTACTTC
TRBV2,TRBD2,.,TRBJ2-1,CASREREGYNEQFF,TGTGCCAGCAGGGAGCGGGAGGGTTACAATGAGCAGTTCTTC
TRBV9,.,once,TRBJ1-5,CASSVGWGDQPQHF,TGTGCCAGCAGCGTAGGTTGGGGAGATCAGCCCCAGCATTTT
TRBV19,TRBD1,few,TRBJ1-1,CASIRTGGNTEAFF,TGTGCCAGTATACGGACAGGGGGGAACACTGAAGCTTTCTTT
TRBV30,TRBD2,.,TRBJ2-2,CAWDPLAGATGELFF,TGTGCCTGGGACCCTCTAGCGGGAGCCACCGGGGAGCTGTTTTTT
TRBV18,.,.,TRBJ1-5,CASSPGREAGQPQHF,TGTGCCAGCTCACCAGGCCGAGAGGCGGGTCAGCCCCAGCATTTT
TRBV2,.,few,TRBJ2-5,CASSEGWERETQYF,TGTGCCAGCAGTGAGGGGTGGGAGAGGGAGACCCAGTACTTC
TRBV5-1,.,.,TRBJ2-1,CASSFPDRTFRVEQFF,TGCGCCAGCAGCTTCCCAGACCGGACATTTCGGGTTGAGCAGTTCTTC
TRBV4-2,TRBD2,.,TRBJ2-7,CASSGTSGSPLAEQYF,TGTGCCAGCAGCGGGACTAGCGGGAGTCCCCTCGCAGAGCAGTACTTC
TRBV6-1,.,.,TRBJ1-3,CASSEQGFSGNTIYF,TGTGCCAGCAGTGAACAGGGTTTCTCTGGAAACACCATATATTTT
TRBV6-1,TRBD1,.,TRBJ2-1,CASSEVFGTGVYNEQFF,TGTGCCAGCAGTGAAGTGTTTGGGACAGGAGTCTACAATGAGCAGTTCTTC
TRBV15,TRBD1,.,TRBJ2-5,CATSRDRGQETQYF,TGTGCCACCAGCAGGGACAGGGGCCAAGAGACCCAGTACTTC
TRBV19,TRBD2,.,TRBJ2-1,CASSGLAVPGNEQFF,TGTGCCAGTAGCGGACTAGCGGTGCCGGGGAATGAGCAGTTCTTC
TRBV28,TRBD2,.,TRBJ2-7,CASRPGGSKYEQYF,TGTGCCAGCAGACCGGGGGGGTCTAAATACGAGCAGTACTTC
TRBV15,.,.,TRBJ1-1,CATSSLPPRAGDTEAFF,TGTGCCACCAGCAGCCTCCCACCCAGGGCGGGGGACACTGAAGCTTTCTTT
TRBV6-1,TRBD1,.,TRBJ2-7,CASRDLDRGQYF,TGTGCCAGCAGGGACCTAGACAGGGGGCAGTACTTC
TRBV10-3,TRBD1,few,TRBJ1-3,CAITGQGNSGNTIYF,TGTGCCATCACCGGACAGGGAAACTCTGGAAACACCATATATTTT
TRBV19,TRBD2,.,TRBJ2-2,CASKGSSGNTGELFF,TGTGCCAGTAAGGGCTCTAGCGGGAACACCGGGGAGCTGTTTTTT
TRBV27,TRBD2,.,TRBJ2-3,CASSPGVAGVTTQYF,TGTGCCAGCAGTCCCGGGGTAGCGGGAGTCACTACGCAGTATTTT
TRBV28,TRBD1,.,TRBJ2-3,CASSSTGWLGTDTQYF,TGTGCCAGCAGTTCGACAGGGTGGTTGGGCACAGATACGCAGTATTTT
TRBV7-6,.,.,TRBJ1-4,CASSPLGRNEKLFF,TGTGCCAGCAGCCCTCTAGGCCGGAATGAAAAACTGTTTTTT
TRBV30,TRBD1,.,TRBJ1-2,CAWSQGQGNYGYTF,TGTGCCTGGTCACAAGGACAGGGCAACTATGGCTACACCTTC
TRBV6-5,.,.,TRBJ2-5,CASSSTGETQYF,TGTGCCAGCAGTTCAACAGGCGAGACCCAGTACTTC